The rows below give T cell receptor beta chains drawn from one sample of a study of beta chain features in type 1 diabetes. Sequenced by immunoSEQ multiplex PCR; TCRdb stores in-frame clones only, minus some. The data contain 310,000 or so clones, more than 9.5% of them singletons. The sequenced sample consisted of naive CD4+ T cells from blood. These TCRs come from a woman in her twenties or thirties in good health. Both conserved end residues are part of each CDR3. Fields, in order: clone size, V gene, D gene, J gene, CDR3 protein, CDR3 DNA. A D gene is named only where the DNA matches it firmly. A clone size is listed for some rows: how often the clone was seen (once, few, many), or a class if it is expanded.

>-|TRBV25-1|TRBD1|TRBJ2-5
CASSDPDRYRETQYF
TGTGCCAGCAGTGACCCGGACAGGTATAGGGAGACCCAGTACTTC
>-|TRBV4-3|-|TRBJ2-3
CASSHRETTDTQYF
TGCGCCAGCAGCCACCGGGAGACCACAGATACGCAGTATTTT
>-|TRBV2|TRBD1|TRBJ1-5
CASSRGGAHNNQPQHF
TGTGCCAGCAGTCGAGGGGGCGCCCATAACAATCAGCCCCAGCATTTT
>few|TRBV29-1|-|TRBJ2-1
CSVDQTGASNEQFF
TGCAGCGTTGATCAAACGGGAGCTAGCAATGAGCAGTTCTTC
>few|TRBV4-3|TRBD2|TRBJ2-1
CASSQGPGTSGRIEQFF
TGCGCCAGCAGCCAAGGCCCCGGGACTAGCGGGAGAATTGAGCAGTTCTTC
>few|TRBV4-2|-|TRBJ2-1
CASSQDRTINEQFF
TGTGCCAGCAGCCAAGATAGAACTATCAATGAGCAGTTCTTC
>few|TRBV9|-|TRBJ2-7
CASSVALTSSHEQYF
TGTGCCAGCAGCGTAGCCCTTACTAGCTCCCACGAGCAGTACTTC
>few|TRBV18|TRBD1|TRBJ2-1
CASSPLSGQGSNNEQFF
TGTGCCAGCTCACCCCTCTCGGGACAGGGATCGAACAATGAGCAGTTCTTC
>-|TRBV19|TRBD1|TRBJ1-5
CASSMEGAQPQHF
TGTGCCAGTAGTATGGAGGGGGCACAGCCCCAGCATTTT
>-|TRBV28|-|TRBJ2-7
CASSPLGRGELDYEQYF
TGTGCCAGCAGTCCTTTAGGCAGGGGGGAACTCGACTACGAGCAGTACTTC
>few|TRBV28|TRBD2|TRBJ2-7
CASSLGGLAATYEQYF
TGTGCCAGCAGTTTGGGAGGACTAGCGGCAACCTACGAGCAGTACTTC
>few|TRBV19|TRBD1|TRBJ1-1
CASREGTGGLGTEAFF
TGTGCCAGTAGGGAGGGGACAGGGGGCCTAGGCACTGAAGCTTTCTTT
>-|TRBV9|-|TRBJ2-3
CASSVDRPASSDTQYF
TGTGCCAGCAGCGTAGATCGCCCCGCTAGTTCGGATACGCAGTATTTT
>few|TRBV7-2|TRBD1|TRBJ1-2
CASSPGGVLYGYTF
TGTGCCAGCAGCCCAGGGGGTGTCCTCTATGGCTACACCTTC
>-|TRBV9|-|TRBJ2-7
CASSVNSGIVEQYF
TGTGCCAGCAGCGTAAACTCAGGGATCGTCGAGCAGTACTTC
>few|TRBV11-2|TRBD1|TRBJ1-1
CASSPRTGMNTEAFF
TGTGCCAGCAGCCCCAGGACAGGGATGAACACTGAAGCTTTCTTT
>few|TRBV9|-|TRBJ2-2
CASSLSGANTGELFF
TGTGCCAGCAGCCTCAGCGGAGCGAACACCGGGGAGCTGTTTTTT
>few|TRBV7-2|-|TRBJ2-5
CASSGPGRETQYF
TGTGCCAGCAGCGGTCCAGGGCGAGAGACCCAGTACTTC
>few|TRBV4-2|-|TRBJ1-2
CASSQEFEGYGYTF
TGTGCCAGCAGCCAAGAGTTCGAGGGCTATGGCTACACCTTC
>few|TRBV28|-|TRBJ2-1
CASSLTGSANEQFF
TGTGCCAGCAGTTTAACGGGATCCGCCAATGAGCAGTTCTTC
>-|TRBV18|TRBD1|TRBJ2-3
CASSSRGRTDTQYF
TGTGCCAGCTCAAGCAGGGGGCGAACAGATACGCAGTATTTT
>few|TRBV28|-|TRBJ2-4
CASSSPGVGRNIQYF
TGTGCCAGCAGTTCCCCCGGGGTAGGGAGGAACATTCAGTACTTC
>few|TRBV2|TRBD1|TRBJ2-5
CASSPRTGGGETQYF
TGTGCCAGCAGCCCGCGGACAGGGGGGGGAGAGACCCAGTACTTC
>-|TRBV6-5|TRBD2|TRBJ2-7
CASRTTSGSYEQYF
TGTGCCAGCAGGACGACTAGCGGGAGTTACGAGCAGTACTTC
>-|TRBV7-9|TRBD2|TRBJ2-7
CASSLDFPSGGNEQYF
TGTGCCAGCAGCTTAGACTTCCCTAGCGGGGGAAACGAGCAGTACTTC
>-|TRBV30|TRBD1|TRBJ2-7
CAWTDRVGTAEQYF
TGTGCCTGGACGGACAGGGTCGGGACGGCAGAGCAGTACTTC
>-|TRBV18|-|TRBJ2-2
CASSPRPRAGELFF
TGTGCCAGCTCACCACGCCCTCGGGCCGGGGAGCTGTTTTTT
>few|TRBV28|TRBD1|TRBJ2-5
CASSTTGGGETQYF
TGTGCCAGCAGTACGACAGGGGGCGGGGAGACCCAGTACTTC
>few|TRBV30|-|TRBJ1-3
CAWSVRPRYSGNTIYF
TGTGCCTGGAGTGTACGGCCCAGGTACTCTGGAAACACCATATATTTT
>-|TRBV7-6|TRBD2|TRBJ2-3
CASGPSGGPDTQYF
TGTGCCAGCGGCCCTAGCGGGGGACCAGATACGCAGTATTTT
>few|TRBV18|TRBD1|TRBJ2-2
CASSPTDRGNTGELFF
TGTGCCAGCTCACCCACGGACAGGGGGAACACCGGGGAGCTGTTTTTT
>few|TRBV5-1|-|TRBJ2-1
CASRNRLPYNEQFF
TGCGCCAGCAGAAACAGGTTGCCCTACAATGAGCAGTTCTTC
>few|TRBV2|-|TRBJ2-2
CASSEQGNTGELFF
TGTGCCAGCAGTGAACAGGGGAACACCGGGGAGCTGTTTTTT
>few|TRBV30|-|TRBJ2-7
CAWSVTPYEQYF
TGTGCCTGGAGTGTAACACCCTACGAGCAGTACTTC
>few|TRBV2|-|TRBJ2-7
CASSEKLAVYEQYF
TGTGCCAGCAGTGAGAAACTAGCCGTCTACGAGCAGTACTTC
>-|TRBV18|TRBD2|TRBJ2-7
CASSPGLAEYEQYF
TGTGCCAGCTCCCCGGGACTAGCGGAGTACGAGCAGTACTTC
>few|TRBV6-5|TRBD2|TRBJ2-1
CASSQLAGGYNEQFF
TGTGCCAGCAGTCAACTAGCGGGAGGTTACAATGAGCAGTTCTTC
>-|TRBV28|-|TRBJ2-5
CASDTGQETQYF
TGTGCCAGCGACACGGGACAAGAGACCCAGTACTTC
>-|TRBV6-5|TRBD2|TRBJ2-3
CASSAPGTITDTQYF
TGTGCCAGCAGTGCCCCCGGGACTATCACAGATACGCAGTATTTT
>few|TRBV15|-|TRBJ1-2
CATSRDIGQQAYGYTF
TGTGCCACCAGCAGAGATATTGGGCAGCAAGCATATGGCTACACCTTC
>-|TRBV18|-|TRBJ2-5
CASSPNGQETQYF
TGTGCCAGCTCACCAAACGGTCAAGAGACCCAGTACTTC
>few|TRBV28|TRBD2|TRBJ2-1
CASSSGTSGSDEQFF
TGTGCCAGCAGTTCAGGGACTAGCGGGAGCGATGAGCAGTTCTTC
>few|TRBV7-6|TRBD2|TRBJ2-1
CASSLYPGAARLAAYNEQFF
TGTGCCAGCAGCTTATATCCGGGGGCGGCTCGACTAGCGGCCTACAATGAGCAGTTCTTC
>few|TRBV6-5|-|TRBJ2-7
CASGNRAPPYEQYF
TGTGCCAGCGGAAACAGGGCTCCCCCCTACGAGCAGTACTTC
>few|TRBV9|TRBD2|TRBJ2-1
CASSVIGTSGDYNEQFF
TGTGCCAGCAGCGTAATCGGGACTAGCGGAGATTACAATGAGCAGTTCTTC
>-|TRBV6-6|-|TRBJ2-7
CASRHNPMGLRYEQYF
TGTGCCAGCAGGCACAATCCGATGGGGCTGCGCTACGAGCAGTACTTC
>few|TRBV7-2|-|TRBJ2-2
CASSYSFGNTGELFF
TGTGCCAGCAGCTACAGTTTCGGTAACACCGGGGAGCTGTTTTTT
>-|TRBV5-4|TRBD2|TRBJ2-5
CASSLGASGSPQETQYF
TGTGCCAGCAGCTTGGGGGCTAGCGGGAGTCCCCAAGAGACCCAGTACTTC
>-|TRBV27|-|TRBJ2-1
CASRVSGPGDEQFF
TGTGCCAGCAGGGTCAGCGGGCCGGGGGATGAGCAGTTCTTC
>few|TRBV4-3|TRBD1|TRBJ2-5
CASSQDRWDRGLAETQYF
TGCGCCAGCAGCCAAGATCGGTGGGACAGGGGATTGGCAGAGACCCAGTACTTC
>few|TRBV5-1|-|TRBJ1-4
CASSFGGGGAEKLFF
TGCGCCAGCAGCTTTGGAGGGGGGGGAGCGGAAAAACTGTTTTTT
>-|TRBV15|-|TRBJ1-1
CATSRSWEGNTEAFF
TGTGCCACCAGCAGATCCTGGGAGGGAAACACTGAAGCTTTCTTT
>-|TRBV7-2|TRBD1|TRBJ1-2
CASSSQGAGGYTF
TGTGCCAGCAGCTCCCAGGGGGCGGGTGGCTACACCTTC
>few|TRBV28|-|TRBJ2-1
CAGSFGGNEQFF
TGTGCCGGTTCCTTTGGCGGGAATGAGCAGTTCTTC
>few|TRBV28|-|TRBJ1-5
CASSRTTWLPQHF
TGTGCCAGCAGCCGTACTACGTGGCTGCCCCAGCATTTT